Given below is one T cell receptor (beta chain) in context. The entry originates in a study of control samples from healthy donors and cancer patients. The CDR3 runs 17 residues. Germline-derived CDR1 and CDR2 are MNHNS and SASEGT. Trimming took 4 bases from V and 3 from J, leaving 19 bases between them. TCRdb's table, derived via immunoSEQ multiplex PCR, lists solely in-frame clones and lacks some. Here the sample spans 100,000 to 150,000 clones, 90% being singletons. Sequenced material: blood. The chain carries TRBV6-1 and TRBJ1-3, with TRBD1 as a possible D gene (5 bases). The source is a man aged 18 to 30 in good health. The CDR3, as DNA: TGTGCCAGCAGTGGGGCGCGAGGGGCTATGGGTGGAAACACCATATATTTT. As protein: CASSGARGAMGGNTIYF.